This record covers a single T cell receptor (beta chain). This clonotype was observed a few times. The specificity of this receptor is unknown. There are no base qualities to consult, and no much larger clone falls within one base. This record comes from a study of post-analysis software for immune sequencing data (dated by TCRdb to the mid-2010s). Background on the whole study: Disease courses on record covered relapsing-remitting, secondary progressive and progressive-relapsing multiple sclerosis, though some patients had no subtype annotation. The patient repertoires were compared against approximately ten previously published healthy control repertoires obtained from donors aged 6 to 25 years. A subset of samples was prepared in parallel using single-end sample barcoding, then pooled and co-amplified after Illumina adapter ligation.

The study at large found these results: Strong co-clustering of samples prepared in the same batch was shown by direct clustering with F measure, prompting a batch-effect correction. The multiple sclerosis patient group was slightly younger than the control group. Significantly higher frequencies in patients than in controls were found for roughly 5 TRBV segments, including TRBV5-6, TRBV5-1 and TRBV20-1. Significantly lower normalized Chao1 diversity was found in multiple sclerosis patients than in controls, suggesting substantial peripheral T-cell clonal expansion.

The CDR3 spans 13 residues, from the cysteine through the phenylalanine. Only CDR3 DNA is held: 39 bases, read in frame from base 1. The germline V gene sets CDR1 to MNHEY and CDR2 to SVGAGI. V loses 2 bases of germline sequence and J loses 7 bases, and the interval between the two ends is 9 bases. Library preparation employed PCR. Reads for this sample came from an Illumina HiSeq 2500. To reduce PCR and sequencing biases, unique molecular identifiers were built into the TCR beta cDNA libraries. Roughly 0.5 million cDNA molecules were obtained per 1 to 10 million input T cells, so each molecule approximated one T cell. The same protocol used for the earlier healthy control dataset was applied to prepare and sequence the patient libraries. Within a given batch, samples were prepared together, multiplexed and sequenced on the same HiSeq lane. Per the original workflow: MIGEC was used to process the raw barcoded reads, and molecular identifier groups with only a single read were discarded before consensus assembly and CDR3 extraction. VDJtools was used for post-analysis of the clonotype tables, with diversity normalized by down-sampling every dataset to the smallest sample size. To correct batch-related cross-sample contamination, repertoire overlap clustering matched CDR3 amino acid sequences but not nucleotide sequences. TCRdb handled the public reads itself, with Q25 trimming in fastp and clone calling in MiXCR, and kept productive beta chains. CDR3 protein sequences are deduplicated, and each keeps its most common genes and DNA. In this record, the V and J calls reflect TCRdb's handling and not the investigators' own analysis. This sample comprises more than 350,000 distinct CDR3 sequences, approximately 38% of them detected only once. The top ten clonotypes cover around 8% of the sample.

To demonstrate the VDJtools post-analysis software, the study profiled TCR beta repertoires from the peripheral blood of 10 to 15 young patients with multiple sclerosis. The multiple sclerosis patients were children and adolescents between roughly 6 and 17 years of age. The rearrangement joined TRBV6-5 to TRBJ1-5, with the D gene call left open. Sequencing was performed on blood. The sequence derives from a girl aged 2-10 years with multiple sclerosis. The CDR3 sequence is CASSYVGGQPQHF. The DNA is TGTGCCAGCAGTTACGTGGGAGGGCAGCCCCAGCATTTT.